The TCR beta chain described here comes from a study of Ad26.COV2.S vaccination and SARS-CoV-2 variants. The wider study: Vaccine-arm donor from the placebo-controlled COV1001 Ad26.COV2.S trial.

Regarding this clone: Its antigen is unidentified.

The study, taken as a whole, reports: Individuals receiving vaccine had higher spike-specific TCR breadth than placebo recipients did.

Indicated treatment: some 19 received Ad26.COV2.S at low or high dose, single or two shots; roughly 5 received placebo; per-sample allocation not given. It was on day 63 after the first vaccine or placebo injection that samples were taken. Its platform was an Ad26 vector, and its expressed antigen was Wuhan-strain SARS-CoV-2 spike. Data came from immunoSEQ multiplex PCR; TCRdb stores just in-frame clones and leaves some out. The table shows fewer than 600,000 clones, with roughly nine tenths occurring only once. The CDR3 totals 14 residues. The V gene's germline CDR1 is SQVTM and CDR2 ANQGSEA. Trimming shortened V by 5 bases and J by 0 bases, and 12 bases separated the two germline ends.

The chain carries TRBV29-1 and TRBJ2-3; a weak D match, TRBD1 (6 bases). The material sequenced was peripheral blood, taken in a trial of Ad26.COV2.S vaccine versus placebo. The TCR was taken from a person between 18 and 60 years old who received the Ad26.COV2.S COVID-19 vaccine or a placebo. CDR3 bases: TGCAGCGTTTGGGGACATACTAGCACAGATACGCAGTATTTT. Amino acid sequence: CSVWGHTSTDTQYF.